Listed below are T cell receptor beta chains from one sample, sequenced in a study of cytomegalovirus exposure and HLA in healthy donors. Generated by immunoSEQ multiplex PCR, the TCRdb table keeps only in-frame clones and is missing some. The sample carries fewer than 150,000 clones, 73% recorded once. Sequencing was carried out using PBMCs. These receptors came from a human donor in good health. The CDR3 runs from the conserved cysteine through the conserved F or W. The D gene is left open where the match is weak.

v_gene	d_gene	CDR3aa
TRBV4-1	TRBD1	CASSQENRGTYEQYF
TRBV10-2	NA	CASQDSYEQYF
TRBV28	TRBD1	CASSLGQIYGYTF
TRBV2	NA	CASSEDNTSNQPQHF
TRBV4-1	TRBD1	CASSWGQGRYTEAFF
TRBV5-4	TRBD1	CASSLGQGTFEQYF
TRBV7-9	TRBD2	CASSSTSGSVYEQYF
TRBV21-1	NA	CASSRRQGLRIGAFF
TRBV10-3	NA	CAISESLGVETQYF
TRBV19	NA	CASSTQGTRNYGYTF
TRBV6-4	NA	CASSDLVRVLGHEQYF
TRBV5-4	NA	CASSLFPQRRENTEAFF
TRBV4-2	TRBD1	CASSQDLTGGTGELFF
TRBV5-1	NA	CASSLAGTLTYEQYF
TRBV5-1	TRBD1	CASSPGQGLGETQYF
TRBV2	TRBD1	CASRDRGANSPLHF
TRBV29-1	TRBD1	CSVVRDRERYEQYF
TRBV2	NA	CAACEEVNTEAFF
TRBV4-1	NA	CASSLNPVANEKLFF
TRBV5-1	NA	CASSPEGGFSGYTF
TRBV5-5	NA	CASSRPGTGELFF
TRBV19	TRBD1	CASSNARDSPNLLYGYTF
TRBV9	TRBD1	CASSGQGNTEAFF
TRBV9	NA	CASSPFDSTYEQYF
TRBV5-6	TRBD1	CASRRGQGLFWGTQYF
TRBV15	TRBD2	CATSRDLFSGMNGELFF
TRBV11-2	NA	CASSLDRANEQFF
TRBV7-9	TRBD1	CASSARQGPETQYF
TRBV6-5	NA	CASSYSGIYGYTF
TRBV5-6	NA	CASSWEQGMWANVLTF
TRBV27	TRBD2	CASRSGGLPYNEQFF
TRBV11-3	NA	CASSLRRGGGYNEQFF
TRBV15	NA	CATSRGGGYYEQFF
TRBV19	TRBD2	CASSLTSGRLNTGELFF
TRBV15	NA	CATSRRRQIQETQYF
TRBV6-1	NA	CASSEGTPSVGFNQPQHF
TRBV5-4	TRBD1	CASTKRDRDYGYTF
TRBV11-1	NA	CASTYNGETQYF
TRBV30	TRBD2	CAWSVAGGNNEQFF
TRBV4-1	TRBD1	CASSDATGTGNEKLFF
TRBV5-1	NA	CASSPGGTEAFF
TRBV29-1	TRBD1	CSVANTGAREQYF
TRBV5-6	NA	CASSATGFNQPQHF
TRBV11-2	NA	CASSSPLGYEQYF
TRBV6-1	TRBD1	CALLDRGGTGELFF
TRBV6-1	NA	CASSELAGNTGELFF
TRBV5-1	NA	CASSLVLAVRSKDTQYF
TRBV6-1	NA	CASSEVRLNTEAFF
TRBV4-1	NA	CASSQEYRAQPQHF
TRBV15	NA	CATSPTYYEQYF